Below are 16 T cell receptor beta chains sequenced from a single sample in a study of OX40 agonist ivuxolimab in advanced cancers. The protocol used for the library was the immunoSEQ multiplex PCR assay. TCRdb retrieved this table from immuneACCESS and kept in-frame rearrangements only. Not all clones are present; in checked studies, unresolved V genes account for under half, and no reason is known for the remainder. This sample holds about 80,000 clones; around 87% were observed only once. 0.32% of the sample is held by the ten biggest clonotypes. Sequenced material: CD4+ or CD8+ T cells sorted from blood, taken in a trial of the OX40 agonist ivuxolimab. Every receptor here comes from an adult with an advanced solid tumor such as melanoma, head and neck, liver or kidney cancer.

As to this clone: Distinct nucleotide sequences in the sample also encode this CDR3. This sequence joins TRBV18 and TRBJ2-3, with D maybe TRBD2 (5 bases). Per the germline V gene, CDR1 is KGHSH and CDR2 is LQKENI. The germline V and J ends were trimmed by 0 bases and 1 base, with 8 bases remaining between them. This CDR3 contains 15 residues. The CDR3 DNA reads as TGTGCCAGCTCACCACCGCTAGCCGGCACAGATACGCAGTATTTT. Translating gives CASSPPLAGTDTQYF.

V is TRBV6-5 and J is TRBJ2-5; 13 bases map to TRBD2. The CDR3 has 16 amino acids. Trimming at V came to 2 bases and at J to 3 bases, leaving 3 bases not matched to a gene. Per the germline V gene, CDR1 is MNHEY and CDR2 is SVGAGI. The CDR3 sequence: CASSYRTSGGKETQYF. CDR3 in DNA: TGTGCCAGCAGTTACAGGACTAGCGGGGGAAAAGAGACCCAGTACTTC.

V and J are TRBV19 and TRBJ2-1; maybe TRBD1 (6 bases). V shed 5 bases and J shed 2 bases, with 13 bases lying between them. This CDR3 contains 15 residues. Germline V lookup: CDR1 LNHDA, CDR2 SQIVND (reference sequence). CDR3 residues: CASSPRQGTYNEQFF. Here the CDR3 DNA reads TGTGCCAGTAGTCCCCGGCAGGGGACCTACAATGAGCAGTTCTTC. Filled out from reference TRBV19 and TRBJ2-1, the complete variable domain reads DGGITQSPKYLFRKEGQNVTLSCEQNLNHDAMYWYRQDPGQGLRLIYYSQIVNDFQKGDIAEGYSVSREKKESFPLTVTSAQKNPTAFYLCASSPRQGTYNEQFFGPGTRLTVL.

Concerning this clone: The junction differs from germline at one of its ends, possibly a read error. The chain recombines TRBV28 with TRBJ2-1; a weak D match, TRBD1 (5 bases). The CDR3 is made up of 12 amino acids. CDR1 is MDHEN, CDR2 SYDVKM, per germline. CDR3 residues: CASNPPGRPTVF. Here the CDR3 DNA reads TGTGCCAGCAATCCCCCCGGCAGGCCGACAGTCTTC. Full variable domain (missing parts from reference TRBV28 and TRBJ2-1): DVKVTQSSRYLVKRTGEKVFLECVQDMDHENMFWYRQDPGLGLRLIYFSYDVKMKEKGDIPEGYSVSREKKERFSLILESASTNQTSMYLCASNPPGRPTVFGPGTRLTVL.

The chain employs TRBV7-2 and TRBJ1-1; no definite D call. CDR3 length: 16 amino acids. V was clipped by 1 base and J by 2 bases, with 14 bases between them. The germline V gene has CDR1 SGHTA and CDR2 FQGNSA. The CDR3 region has the DNA TGTGCCAGCAGCTTAGTACACAGCGAAATCAACACTGAAGCTTTCTTT. This encodes CASSLVHSEINTEAFF.

This clone appeared once. The gene calls are TRBV15 and TRBJ1-2; D gene uncertain. The CDR3 extends over 11 amino acids. V dropped 4 bases and J dropped 7 bases, with 7 bases sitting between them. Germline assignment: CDR1 LNHNV and CDR2 YYDKDF (reference sequence). CDR3 in amino acids: CATSTNRGYTF. Written as DNA, the CDR3 is TGTGCCACCAGCACTAATCGTGGCTACACCTTC.

The J gene is TRBJ2-2, the V gene TRBV5-1; D gene ambiguous. CDR1 and CDR2 (germline): SGHRS, YFSETQ. This CDR3 region has 16 residues. Trimming left V 0 bases short and J 2 bases short, with 11 bases between. The CDR3 bases are TGCGCCAGCAGCTTGGTTGGCAGTGATAACACCGGGGAGCTGTTTTTT. It translates to CASSLVGSDNTGELFF.

The chain combines TRBV6-6 with TRBJ1-5; TRBD1 agrees at 7 bases. The germline CDR1 and CDR2 sequences are MNHNY and SVGAGI (reference sequence). V lost 6 bases and J lost 5; bases outside the gene matches: 10. This CDR3 is 15 amino acids long. In DNA form, the CDR3 reads TGTGCCAGCAGGACCCGACAGGGATTGGATCAGCCCCAGCATTTT. Its translation: CASRTRQGLDQPQHF.

The chain is built from TRBV7-9 and TRBJ2-1; D possibly corresponds to TRBD1 (5 bases). Germline CDR1 is SEHNR and CDR2 is FQNEAQ (reference sequence). Trimming stripped 5 bases from V and 6 bases from J, with 17 bases between. This CDR3 contains 15 residues. The CDR3 is CASSISGNHFNEQFF. DNA for the CDR3: TGTGCCAGCAGCATTTCAGGGAACCATTTCAATGAGCAGTTCTTC.

CDR3 in amino acids: CASSLFGNQPQHF. For the CDR3, the DNA is TGTGCCAGCAGTTTATTTGGGAATCAGCCCCAGCATTTT. The gene calls are TRBV28 and TRBJ1-5; D is uncertain. Trimming pared 1 base from V and 4 bases from J, leaving 5 bases between. This CDR3 comprises 13 residues. Germline V gene data show CDR1 as MDHEN and CDR2 as SYDVKM.

V gene TRBV7-6 combines with J gene TRBJ2-3, with 7 bases lining up with TRBD2. The V gene end was trimmed by 5 bases and the J gene end by 2 bases; junction bases not matched to a gene: 10. Germline-derived CDR1 and CDR2 are SGHVS and FNYEAQ. CDR3 length: 16 amino acids. CDR3 amino acids: CASSPKASGITDTQYF. In DNA form, the CDR3 reads TGTGCCAGCAGCCCCAAGGCTAGCGGCATCACAGATACGCAGTATTTT.

The V call is TRBV6-5, the J call TRBJ1-1; D not certain. CDR1 is MNHEY, CDR2 SVGAGI, per germline. Trimming shortened V by 2 bases and J by 3 bases, and 10 bases separated the two germline ends. CDR3 length: 14 amino acids. CDR3 nucleotides: TGTGCCAGCAGTTACGCTTGGGGATACACTGAAGCTTTCTTT. As protein: CASSYAWGYTEAFF.

The chain employs TRBV5-1 and TRBJ2-3; D might be TRBD1 (5 bases). The CDR3 has 16 residues. Deletions cut 3 bases from V and 0 bases from J, with 14 bases between. In germline, CDR1 is SGHRS, CDR2 YFSETQ. The CDR3 is CASSSQGSQSTDTQYF. The CDR3 DNA is TGCGCCAGCAGCTCCCAGGGTTCCCAGAGCACAGATACGCAGTATTTT. Variable domain in full (rest from reference TRBV5-1 and TRBJ2-3): KAGVTQTPRYLIKTRGQQVTLSCSPISGHRSVSWYQQTPGQGLQFLFEYFSETQRNKGNFPGRFSGRQFSNSRSEMNVSTLELGDSALYLCASSSQGSQSTDTQYFGPGTRLTVL.

This clone was observed a handful of times. The chain carries TRBV2 and TRBJ2-2; tentatively, D is TRBD2 (6 bases). CDR3 size: 15 residues. Trimming took 4 bases from V and 3 from J, leaving 12 bases between them. CDR1 is SNHLY, CDR2 FYNNEI, per germline. The DNA of the CDR3 is TGTGCCAGCAGTGCCCAGGGAGGTGACACCGGGGAGCTGTTTTTT. Its protein is CASSAQGGDTGELFF.

The rearrangement links TRBV27 to TRBJ1-1; weak D call: TRBD1 (5 bases). The V gene's germline CDR1 is MNHEY and CDR2 SMNVEV (reference sequence). The CDR3 loop spans 14 amino acids. Deletions cut 5 bases from V and 4 bases from J, with 14 bases between. CDR3 loop: CASSIRTSPTEAFF. CDR3 coding DNA: TGTGCCAGCAGTATCCGGACATCCCCCACTGAAGCTTTCTTT.

The chain employs TRBV19 and TRBJ1-1, with TRBD1 identical over 12 bases. This CDR3 is built from 15 residues. From germline, CDR1 is LNHDA and CDR2 SQIVND (reference sequence). Trimming cost V 6 bases and J 4 bases; bases outside gene matches: 6. CDR3 in DNA: TGTGCCAGTAGATGGGACAGGGGGCAGAGCACTGAAGCTTTCTTT. Translated, it gives CASRWDRGQSTEAFF.